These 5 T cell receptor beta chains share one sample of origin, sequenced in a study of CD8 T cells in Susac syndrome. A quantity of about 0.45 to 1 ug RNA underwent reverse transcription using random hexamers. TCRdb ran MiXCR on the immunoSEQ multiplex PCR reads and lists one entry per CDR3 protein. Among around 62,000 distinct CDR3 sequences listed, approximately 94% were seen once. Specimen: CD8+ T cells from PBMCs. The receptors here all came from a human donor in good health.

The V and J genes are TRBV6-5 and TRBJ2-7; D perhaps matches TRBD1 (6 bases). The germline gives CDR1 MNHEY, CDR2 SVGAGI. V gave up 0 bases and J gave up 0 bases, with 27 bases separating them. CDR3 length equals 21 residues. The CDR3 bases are TGTGCCAGCAGTTACTCGAGTAACGTACAGGGTTCACGGGATAGCTCCTACGAGCAGTACTTC. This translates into CASSYSSNVQGSRDSSYEQYF.

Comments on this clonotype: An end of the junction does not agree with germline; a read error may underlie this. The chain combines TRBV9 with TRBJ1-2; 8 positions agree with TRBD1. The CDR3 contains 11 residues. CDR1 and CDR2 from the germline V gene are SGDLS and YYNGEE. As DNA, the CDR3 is TGTGCCAGCCGGACAGGGAATGGCTACAACTTC. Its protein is CASRTGNGYNF.

CDR3 nucleotide sequence: TGTGCCAGCAGTTACATCAGGGGAGAAGGGACGCAGTATTTT. The encoded protein is CASSYIRGEGTQYF. This chain links TRBV6-2 or TRBV6-3 with TRBJ2-3; D possibly corresponds to TRBD1 (6 bases). Germline CDR1 and CDR2: MNHEY and SVGEGT. The ends were cut back, 2 bases at V and 9 bases at J, with 15 bases in the middle. The CDR3 has 14 residues.

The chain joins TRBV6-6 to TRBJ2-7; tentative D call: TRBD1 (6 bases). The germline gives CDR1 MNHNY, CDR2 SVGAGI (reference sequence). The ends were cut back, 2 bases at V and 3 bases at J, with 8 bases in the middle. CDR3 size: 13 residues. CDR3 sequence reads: CASSYGQIYEQYF. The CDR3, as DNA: TGTGCCAGCAGTTACGGACAGATCTACGAGCAGTACTTC.

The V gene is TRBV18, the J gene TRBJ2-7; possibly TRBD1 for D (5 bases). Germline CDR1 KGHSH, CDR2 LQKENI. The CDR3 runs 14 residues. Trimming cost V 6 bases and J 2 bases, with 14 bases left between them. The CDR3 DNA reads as TGTGCCAGCTCTCCGCCGGACACGACCTACGAGCAGTACTTC. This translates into CASSPPDTTYEQYF.